Listed here are 19 T cell receptor beta chains from one sample, sequenced in a study of blood T cell repertoires in COVID-19. The data were produced by immunoSEQ multiplex PCR, yet TCRdb's version contains in-frame clones alone and is incomplete. The sample contains some 250,000 clones, around 83% of which appear only once. The sample taken for sequencing was peripheral blood. These receptors were taken from an elderly man with acute or convalescent COVID-19.

A remark on this clone: The sample holds other DNA sequences that translate to the same CDR3. The gene calls are TRBV4-1 and TRBJ2-3; 8 positions agree with TRBD1. In germline, CDR1 is MGHRA, CDR2 YSYEKL. Germline trimming cut 4 bases from V and 2 bases from J; bases unmatched to any gene: 2. The CDR3 is made up of 14 amino acids. CDR3 region: CASSRDRYTDTQYF. CDR3 DNA: TGCGCCAGCAGCCGGGACAGGTACACAGATACGCAGTATTTT.

This chain joins TRBV6-1 and TRBJ2-2; TRBD1 might be the D (6 bases). V was pared by 2 bases and J by 7 bases, with 11 bases between. The germline CDR1 and CDR2 sequences are MNHNS and SASEGT. The CDR3 has 14 residues. The CDR3 DNA is TGTGCCAGCAGTGAACAGGGGACGGGCGGGGAGCTGTTTTTT. Translating gives CASSEQGTGGELFF.

This sequence joins TRBV4-1 and TRBJ2-6; 8 bases match TRBD1. This CDR3 comprises 19 residues. Germline lookup yields CDR1 MGHRA and CDR2 YSYEKL. The V gene end was trimmed by 0 bases and the J gene end by 3 bases; junction bases not matched to a gene: 10. CDR3 nucleotide sequence: TGCGCCAGCAGCCAAGAGGGACAGGTAGTTTTTGGTGGGGCCAACGTCCTGACTTTC. It codes for CASSQEGQVVFGGANVLTF.

The V gene is TRBV9, the J gene TRBJ2-3; a weak D match, TRBD1 (5 bases). Trimming took off 4 bases at V and 4 bases at J, with 10 bases between the two ends. The CDR3 runs to 13 residues. Germline V gives CDR1 SGDLS, CDR2 YYNGEE. The CDR3 loop reads CASSNQGSDTQYF. For the CDR3, the DNA is TGTGCCAGCAGCAATCAGGGCTCAGATACGCAGTATTTT.

This chain joins TRBV6-5 and TRBJ1-1, with TRBD1 matching 7 bases. Germline CDR1 reads MNHEY; CDR2 reads SVGAGI. The CDR3 runs 14 residues. Unmatched junction bases numbered 6, after V lost 7 bases and J lost 1 base. The CDR3 DNA reads TGTGCCAGCAAGGAGGGGGCCGCGAACACTGAAGCTTTCTTT. Protein sequence: CASKEGAANTEAFF.

The chain has TRBV19 and TRBJ2-7; 9 positions match TRBD1. The CDR3 is 14 amino acids. J was trimmed by 4 bases and V by 4 bases; bases with no gene match: 5. Germline CDR1 reads LNHDA; CDR2 reads SQIVND (reference sequence). CDR3 DNA: TGTGCCAGTAGTAGACCGGACAGGGGATACGAGCAGTACTTC. It is translated as CASSRPDRGYEQYF. The complete variable domain, with remaining parts taken from reference TRBV19 and TRBJ2-7, reads DGGITQSPKYLFRKEGQNVTLSCEQNLNHDAMYWYRQDPGQGLRLIYYSQIVNDFQKGDIAEGYSVSREKKESFPLTVTSAQKNPTAFYLCASSRPDRGYEQYFGPGTRLTVT.

V usage is TRBV21-1 and J usage is TRBJ2-2; TRBD1 reflects the table's D call only, with no check against the DNA. TRBV21-1 is described as a pseudogene. The CDR3 extends over 15 amino acids. The CDR3 nucleotides are TGTGCCAGCAGCAAACAGTACATGAACACCGGGGAGCTGTTTTTT. Translated, it gives CASSKQYMNTGELFF.

The genes are TRBV14 and TRBJ2-1, with a possible D match to TRBD2 (5 bases). This CDR3 has 15 residues. V was cut by 3 bases and J by 4 bases, with 13 bases left in between. CDR1 is SGHDN and CDR2 is FVKESK in the germline V gene. The CDR3 sequence: CASSHGMPGYNEQFF. CDR3 DNA sequence: TGTGCCAGCAGCCACGGGATGCCGGGATACAATGAGCAGTTCTTC. The full variable domain, rest sourced from reference TRBV14 and TRBJ2-1, is EAGVTQFPSHSVIEKGQTVTLRCDPISGHDNLYWYRRVMGKEIKFLLHFVKESKQDESGMPNNRFLAERTGGTYSTLKVQPAELEDSGVYFCASSHGMPGYNEQFFGPGTRLTVL.

This clone has a single count. The chain couples TRBV6-5 to TRBJ1-1; perhaps TRBD1 as D (5 bases). The V gene's germline CDR1 is MNHEY and CDR2 SVGAGI. This CDR3 region has 14 residues. The V end was cut by 7 bases, the J end by 1 base, with 13 bases between. CDR3 sequence: CASILPQGNTEAFF. The CDR3 DNA follows: TGTGCCAGCATCCTCCCCCAGGGGAACACTGAAGCTTTCTTT.

In DNA, the CDR3 is TGTGCCAGCAGCCAGGGTGTTGGGGGGGCAAACCAAGAGACCCAGTACTTC. The encoded protein is CASSQGVGGANQETQYF. The chain has TRBV5-8 and TRBJ2-5; possibly TRBD2 for D (7 bases). This CDR3 contains 17 residues. V lost 4 bases, J lost 0 bases, and 19 bases lay in between. CDR1 SGHTS and CDR2 YDEGEE come from the germline V gene.

This sequence joins TRBV2 and TRBJ1-6; D is perhaps TRBD1 (5 bases). Trimming cost V 3 bases and J 0 bases, with 9 bases left between them. The CDR3 extends over 16 amino acids. Germline values: CDR1 SNHLY, CDR2 FYNNEI. The CDR3 nucleotides are TGTGCCAGCAGTGACGACAGAAGCTCCTATAATTCACCCCTCCACTTT. Translated, it gives CASSDDRSSYNSPLHF.

The J gene is TRBJ2-4, the V gene TRBV2, with TRBD2 as a possible D gene (6 bases). CDR3 length equals 14 residues. With 2 bases removed from V and 4 bases from J, the gap between germline ends came to 9 bases. Germline values: CDR1 SNHLY, CDR2 FYNNEI. This chain's CDR3 is CASSEISGKNIQYF. CDR3 DNA: TGTGCCAGCAGTGAAATTAGCGGTAAAAACATTCAGTACTTC.

The chain has TRBV7-9 and TRBJ2-6; TRBD1 matches 9 bases. Per germline, CDR1 SEHNR and CDR2 FQNEAQ (reference sequence). V shed 3 bases and J 0 bases; nucleotides not matched to a gene: 6. This CDR3 has 18 residues. Written as DNA, the CDR3 is TGTGCCAGCAGCTTCTTGACAGGGGGTAGCTCTGGGGCCAACGTCCTGACTTTC. Amino acid sequence: CASSFLTGGSSGANVLTF. Variable domain in full (rest from reference TRBV7-9 and TRBJ2-6): DTGVSQNPRHKITKRGQNVTFRCDPISEHNRLYWYRQTLGQGPEFLTYFQNEAQLEKSRLLSDRFSAERPKGSFSTLEIQRTEQGDSAMYLCASSFLTGGSSGANVLTFGAGSRLTVL.

The chain links TRBV6-5 to TRBJ1-1; D is unclear. The germline V and J ends were trimmed by 10 bases and 1 base, with 10 bases remaining between them. The CDR3 is 12 residues long. Germline loops: CDR1 MNHEY, CDR2 SVGAGI. CDR3 in amino acids: CATTRGNTEAFF. CDR3 DNA sequence: TGTGCCACTACCCGGGGGAACACTGAAGCTTTCTTT.

The chain combines TRBV11-2 with TRBJ2-2; TRBD2 matches at 7 bases. Germline CDR1 and CDR2: SGHAT and FQNNGV. The CDR3 has 16 amino acids. V lost 5 bases to trimming and J lost 2 bases; unmatched junction nucleotides: 8. The CDR3 loop reads CASSPTSATNTGELFF. The CDR3 DNA sequence: TGTGCCAGCAGCCCAACTAGCGCTACTAACACCGGGGAGCTGTTTTTT.

J is TRBJ2-7 and V is TRBV28; TRBD1 agrees at 12 bases. The CDR3 consists of 14 residues. V was pared by 6 bases and J by 6 bases, with 6 bases of the junction left unmatched. Germline loops: CDR1 MDHEN, CDR2 SYDVKM. The CDR3: CASRPPGQGAEQYF. In DNA form, the CDR3 reads TGTGCCAGCAGGCCACCGGGACAGGGGGCCGAGCAGTACTTC.

The V call is TRBV7-2, the J call TRBJ1-1; no definite D call. The CDR3 covers 11 residues. CDR1 and CDR2 from the germline V gene are SGHTA and FQGNSA. V lost 2 bases, J lost 8 bases, and 6 bases lay in between. In DNA, the CDR3 is TGTGCCAGCAGCTTATCCAGGGAAGCTTTCTTT. Translating gives CASSLSREAFF.

The CDR3 region has the DNA TGCGCCAGCAGCACTATACTAGCGGGGGACAACACCGGGGAGCTGTTTTTT. This codes for CASSTILAGDNTGELFF. The chain employs TRBV5-1 and TRBJ2-2; TRBD2 agrees at 11 bases. The V segment lost 4 bases and the J segment 2 bases; nucleotides outside the gene matches: 7. There are 17 residues in the CDR3. Germline CDR1 SGHRS, CDR2 YFSETQ.

The chain employs TRBV19 and TRBJ1-1, with D uncertain. The CDR3 totals 15 residues. The V gene's germline CDR1 is LNHDA and CDR2 SQIVND (reference sequence). V was trimmed by 9 bases and J by 0 bases, leaving 17 bases between them. CDR3 nucleotide sequence: TGTGCCAGCCAGCCGCATGATCGGGTGAACACTGAAGCTTTCTTT. This codes for CASQPHDRVNTEAFF. The whole variable domain, remainder taken from reference TRBV19 and TRBJ1-1, is DGGITQSPKYLFRKEGQNVTLSCEQNLNHDAMYWYRQDPGQGLRLIYYSQIVNDFQKGDIAEGYSVSREKKESFPLTVTSAQKNPTAFYLCASQPHDRVNTEAFFGQGTRLTVV.